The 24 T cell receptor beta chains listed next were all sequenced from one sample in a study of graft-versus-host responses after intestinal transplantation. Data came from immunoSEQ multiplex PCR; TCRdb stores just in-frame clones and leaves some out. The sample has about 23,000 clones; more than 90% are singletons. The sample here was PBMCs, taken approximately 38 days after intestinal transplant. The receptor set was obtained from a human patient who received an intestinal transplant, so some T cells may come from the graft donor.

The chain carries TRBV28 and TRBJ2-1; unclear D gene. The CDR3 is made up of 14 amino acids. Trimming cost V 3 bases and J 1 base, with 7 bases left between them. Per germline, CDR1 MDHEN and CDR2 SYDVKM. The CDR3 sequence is CASSFLGSYNEQFF. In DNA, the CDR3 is TGTGCCAGCAGTTTCCTAGGGTCCTACAATGAGCAGTTCTTC.

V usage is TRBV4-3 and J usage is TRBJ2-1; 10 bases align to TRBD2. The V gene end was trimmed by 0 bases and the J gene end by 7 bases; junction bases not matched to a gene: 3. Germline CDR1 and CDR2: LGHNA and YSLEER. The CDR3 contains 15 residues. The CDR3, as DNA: TGCGCCAGCAGCCAAGATCCTAGCGGGAGAAATGAGCAGTTCTTC. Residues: CASSQDPSGRNEQFF.

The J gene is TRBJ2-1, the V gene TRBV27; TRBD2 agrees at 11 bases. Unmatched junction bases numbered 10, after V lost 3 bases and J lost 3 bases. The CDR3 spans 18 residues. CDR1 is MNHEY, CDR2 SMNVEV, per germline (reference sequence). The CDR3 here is CASSLGLAEPSYYNEQFF. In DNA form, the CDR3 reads TGTGCCAGCAGTTTGGGACTAGCGGAACCGAGTTACTACAATGAGCAGTTCTTC.

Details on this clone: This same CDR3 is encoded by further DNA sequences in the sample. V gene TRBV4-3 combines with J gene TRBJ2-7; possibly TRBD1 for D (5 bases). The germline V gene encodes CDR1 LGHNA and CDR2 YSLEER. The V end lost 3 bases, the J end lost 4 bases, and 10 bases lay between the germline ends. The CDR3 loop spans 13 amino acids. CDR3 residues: CASSQTQGYEQYF. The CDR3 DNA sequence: TGCGCCAGCAGCCAGACTCAGGGATACGAGCAGTACTTC.

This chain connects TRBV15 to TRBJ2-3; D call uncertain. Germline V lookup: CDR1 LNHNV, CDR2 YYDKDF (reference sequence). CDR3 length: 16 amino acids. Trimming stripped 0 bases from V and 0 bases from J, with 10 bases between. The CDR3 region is CATSRDQASSTDTQYF. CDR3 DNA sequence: TGTGCCACCAGCAGAGATCAGGCCAGTAGCACAGATACGCAGTATTTT.

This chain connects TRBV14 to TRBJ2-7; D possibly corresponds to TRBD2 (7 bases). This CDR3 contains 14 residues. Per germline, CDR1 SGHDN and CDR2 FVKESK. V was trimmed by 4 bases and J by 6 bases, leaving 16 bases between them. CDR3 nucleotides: TGTGCCAGCAGCCCAGGACTAGTCAGGGGCGAGCAGTACTTC. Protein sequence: CASSPGLVRGEQYF.

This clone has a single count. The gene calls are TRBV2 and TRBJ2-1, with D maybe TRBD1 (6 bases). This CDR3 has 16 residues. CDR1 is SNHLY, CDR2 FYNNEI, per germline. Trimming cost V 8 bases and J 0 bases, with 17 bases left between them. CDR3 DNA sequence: TGTGCCAGCTCGGAAACAGGGCCGGACTCCTACAATGAGCAGTTCTTC. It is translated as CASSETGPDSYNEQFF.

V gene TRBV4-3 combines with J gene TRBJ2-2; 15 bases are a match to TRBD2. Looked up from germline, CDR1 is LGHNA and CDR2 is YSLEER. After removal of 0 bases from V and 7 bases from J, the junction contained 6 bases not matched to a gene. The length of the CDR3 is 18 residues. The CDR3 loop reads CASSQDGLAGGPGGELFF. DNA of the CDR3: TGCGCCAGCAGCCAAGACGGACTAGCGGGAGGGCCGGGCGGGGAGCTGTTTTTT.

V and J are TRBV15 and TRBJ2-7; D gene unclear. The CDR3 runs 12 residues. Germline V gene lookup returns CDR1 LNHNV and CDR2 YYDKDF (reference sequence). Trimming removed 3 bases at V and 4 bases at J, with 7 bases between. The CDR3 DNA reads TGTGCCACCAGCAGCGATCGGTACGAGCAGTACTTC. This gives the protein CATSSDRYEQYF.

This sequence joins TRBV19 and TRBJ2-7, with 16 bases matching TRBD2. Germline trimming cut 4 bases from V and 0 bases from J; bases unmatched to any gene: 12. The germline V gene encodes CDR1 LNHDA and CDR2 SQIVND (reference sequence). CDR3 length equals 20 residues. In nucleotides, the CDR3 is TGTGCCAGTAGTACCTATCCCGGGACTAGCGGGAGGGGGAGCTCCTACGAGCAGTACTTC. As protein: CASSTYPGTSGRGSSYEQYF.

The CDR3 sequence is CASSSSTGHGYTF. CDR3 sequence (DNA): TGTGCCAGCAGCTCGTCGACAGGGCACGGCTACACCTTC. V and J are TRBV7-6 and TRBJ1-2; 7 bases map to TRBD1. V gave up 4 bases and J gave up 8 bases; unmatched junction bases: 7. In germline, CDR1 is SGHVS, CDR2 FNYEAQ. The CDR3 extends over 13 amino acids.

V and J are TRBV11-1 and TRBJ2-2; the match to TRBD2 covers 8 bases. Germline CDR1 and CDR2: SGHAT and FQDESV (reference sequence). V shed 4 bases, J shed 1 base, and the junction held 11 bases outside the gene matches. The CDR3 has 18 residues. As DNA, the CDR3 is TGTGCCAGCAGCTCATTCCGGCGGGGGGCGGGGAACACCGGGGAGCTGTTTTTT. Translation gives CASSSFRRGAGNTGELFF.

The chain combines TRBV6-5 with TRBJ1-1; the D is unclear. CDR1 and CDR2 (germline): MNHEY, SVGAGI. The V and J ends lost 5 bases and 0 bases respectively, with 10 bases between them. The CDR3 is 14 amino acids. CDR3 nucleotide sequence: TGTGCCAGCAGTGAAGGTCTCATGAACACTGAAGCTTTCTTT. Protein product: CASSEGLMNTEAFF.

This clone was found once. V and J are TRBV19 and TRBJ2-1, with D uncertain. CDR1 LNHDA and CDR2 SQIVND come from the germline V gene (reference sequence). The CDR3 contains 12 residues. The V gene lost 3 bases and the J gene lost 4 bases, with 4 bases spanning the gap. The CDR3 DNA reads TGTGCCAGTAGTATTAGTTACAATGAGCAGTTCTTC. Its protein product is CASSISYNEQFF.

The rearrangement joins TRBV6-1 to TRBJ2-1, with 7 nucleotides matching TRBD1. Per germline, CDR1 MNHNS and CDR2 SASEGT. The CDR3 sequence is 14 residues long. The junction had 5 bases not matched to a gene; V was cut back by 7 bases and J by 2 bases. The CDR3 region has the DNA TGTGCCAGCATCCGGGACAGAACCTACAATGAGCAGTTCTTC. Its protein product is CASIRDRTYNEQFF.

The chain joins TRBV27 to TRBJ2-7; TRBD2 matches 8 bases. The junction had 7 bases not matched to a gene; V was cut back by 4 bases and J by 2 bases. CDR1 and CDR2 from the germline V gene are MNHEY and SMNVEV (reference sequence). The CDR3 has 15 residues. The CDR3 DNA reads TGTGCCAGCAGTTCCCAGGGAGCGGGAGCCTACGAGCAGTACTTC. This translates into CASSSQGAGAYEQYF.

In nucleotides, the CDR3 is TGTGCCAGCAGTTTATGGGATCTAGCGGGACGCCTTAGGGAGCAGTACTTC. It codes for CASSLWDLAGRLREQYF. The rearrangement uses TRBV27 and TRBJ2-7, with 9 bases identical to TRBD2. Germline-derived CDR1 and CDR2 are MNHEY and SMNVEV (reference sequence). This CDR3 is 17 amino acids long. Germline trimming cut 1 base from V and 7 bases from J; bases unmatched to any gene: 14.

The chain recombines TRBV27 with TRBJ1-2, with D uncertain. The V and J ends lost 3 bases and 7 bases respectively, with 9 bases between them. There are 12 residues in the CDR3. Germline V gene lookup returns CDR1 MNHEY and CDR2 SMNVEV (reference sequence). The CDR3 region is CASSLGGAGYTF. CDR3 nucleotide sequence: TGTGCCAGCAGTTTGGGAGGTGCTGGCTACACCTTC.

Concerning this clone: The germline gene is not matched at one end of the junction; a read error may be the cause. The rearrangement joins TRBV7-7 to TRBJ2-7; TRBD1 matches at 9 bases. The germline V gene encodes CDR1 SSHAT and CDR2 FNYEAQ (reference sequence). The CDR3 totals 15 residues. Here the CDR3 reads CASSLGQGSSYEQYF. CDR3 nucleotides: TGTGCTAGCAGCTTAGGACAGGGGTCATCCTACGAGCAGTACTTC.

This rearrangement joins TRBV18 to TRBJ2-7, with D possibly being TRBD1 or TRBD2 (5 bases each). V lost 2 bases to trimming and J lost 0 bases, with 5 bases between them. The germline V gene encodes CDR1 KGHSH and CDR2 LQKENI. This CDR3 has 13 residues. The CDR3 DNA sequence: TGTGCCAGCTCACCAGGGACCTCCTACGAGCAGTACTTC. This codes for CASSPGTSYEQYF. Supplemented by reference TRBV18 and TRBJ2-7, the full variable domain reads NAGVMQNPRHLVRRRGQEARLRCSPMKGHSHVYWYRQLPEEGLKFMVYLQKENIIDESGMPKERFSAEFPKEGPSILRIQQVVRGDSAAYFCASSPGTSYEQYFGPGTRLTVT.

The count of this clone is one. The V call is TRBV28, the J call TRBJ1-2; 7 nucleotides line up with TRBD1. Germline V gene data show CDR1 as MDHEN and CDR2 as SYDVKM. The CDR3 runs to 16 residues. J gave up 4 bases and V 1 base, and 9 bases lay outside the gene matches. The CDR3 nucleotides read TGTGCCAGCAGTTTATACCACAGGGGAGGGGTCTATGGCTACACCTTC. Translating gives CASSLYHRGGVYGYTF.

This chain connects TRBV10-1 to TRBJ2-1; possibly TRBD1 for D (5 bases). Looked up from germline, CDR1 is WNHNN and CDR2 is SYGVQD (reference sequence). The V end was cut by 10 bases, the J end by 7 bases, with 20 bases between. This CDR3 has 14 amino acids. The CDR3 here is CATFRPTDKNEQFF. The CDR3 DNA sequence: TGCGCCACCTTTCGACCTACGGACAAAAATGAGCAGTTCTTC.

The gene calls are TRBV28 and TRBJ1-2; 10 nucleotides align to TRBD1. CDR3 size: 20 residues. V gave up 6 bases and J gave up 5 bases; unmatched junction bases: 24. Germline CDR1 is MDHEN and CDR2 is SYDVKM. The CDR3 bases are TGTGCCAGCAGCTCCGACTTCACGGGACAGGGGAGGCGGGAACCATATGGCTACACCTTC. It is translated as CASSSDFTGQGRREPYGYTF.

The CDR3 loop reads CASSAGGRYEQYF. Written as DNA, the CDR3 is TGCGCCAGCAGCGCAGGGGGGCGCTACGAGCAGTACTTC. This rearrangement joins TRBV10-1 to TRBJ2-7, with D possibly TRBD1 on 7 matching bases. Looked up from germline, CDR1 is WNHNN and CDR2 is SYGVQD (reference sequence). The CDR3 is 13 amino acids. Trimming left V 6 bases short and J 3 bases short, with 12 bases between.